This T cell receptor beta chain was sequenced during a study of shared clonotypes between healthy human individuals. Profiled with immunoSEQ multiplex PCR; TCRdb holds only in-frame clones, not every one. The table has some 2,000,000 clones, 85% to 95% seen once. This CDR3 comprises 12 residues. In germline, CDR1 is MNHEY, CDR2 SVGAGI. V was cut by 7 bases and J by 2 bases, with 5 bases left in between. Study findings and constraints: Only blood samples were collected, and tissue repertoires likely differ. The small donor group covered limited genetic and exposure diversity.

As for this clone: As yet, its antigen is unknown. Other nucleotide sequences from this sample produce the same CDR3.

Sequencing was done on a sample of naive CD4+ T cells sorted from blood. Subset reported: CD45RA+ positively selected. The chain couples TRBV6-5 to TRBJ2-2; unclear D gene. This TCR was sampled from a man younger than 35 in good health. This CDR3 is CASKGNTGELFF. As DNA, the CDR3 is TGTGCCAGCAAGGGCAACACCGGGGAGCTGTTTTTT.